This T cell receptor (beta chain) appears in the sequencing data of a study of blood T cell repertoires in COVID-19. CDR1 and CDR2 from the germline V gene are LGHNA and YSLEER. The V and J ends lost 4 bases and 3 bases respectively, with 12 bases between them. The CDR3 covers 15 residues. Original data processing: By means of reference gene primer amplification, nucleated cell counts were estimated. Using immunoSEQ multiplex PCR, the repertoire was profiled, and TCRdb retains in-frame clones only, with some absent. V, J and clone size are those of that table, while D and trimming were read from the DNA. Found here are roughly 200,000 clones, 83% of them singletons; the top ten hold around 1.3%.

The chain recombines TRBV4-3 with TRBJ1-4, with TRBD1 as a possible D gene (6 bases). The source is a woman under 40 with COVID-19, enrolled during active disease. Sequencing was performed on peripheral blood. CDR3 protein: CASSRTGTANEKLFF. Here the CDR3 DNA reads TGCGCCAGCAGCCGCACAGGGACGGCTAATGAAAAACTGTTTTTT.